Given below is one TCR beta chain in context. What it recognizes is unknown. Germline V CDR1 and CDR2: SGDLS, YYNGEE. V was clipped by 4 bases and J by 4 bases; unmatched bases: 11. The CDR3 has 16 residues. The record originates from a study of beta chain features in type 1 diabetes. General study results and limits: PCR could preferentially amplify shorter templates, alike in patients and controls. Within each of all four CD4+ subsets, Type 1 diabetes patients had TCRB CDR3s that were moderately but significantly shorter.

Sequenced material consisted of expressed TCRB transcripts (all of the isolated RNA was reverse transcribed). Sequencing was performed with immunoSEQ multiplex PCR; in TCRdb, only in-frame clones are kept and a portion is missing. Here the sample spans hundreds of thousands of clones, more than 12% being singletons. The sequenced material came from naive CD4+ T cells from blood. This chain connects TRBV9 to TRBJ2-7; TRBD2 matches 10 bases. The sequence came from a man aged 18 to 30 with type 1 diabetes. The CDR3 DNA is TGTGCCAGCAGCCTCCAACCTAGCGGGAGTGCGTACGAGCAGTACTTC. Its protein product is CASSLQPSGSAYEQYF. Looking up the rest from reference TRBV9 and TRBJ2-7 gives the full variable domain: DSGVTQTPKHLITATGQRVTLRCSPRSGDLSVYWYQQSLDQGLQFLIQYYNGEERAKGNILERFSAQQFPDLHSELNLSSLELGDSALYFCASSLQPSGSAYEQYFGPGTRLTVT.